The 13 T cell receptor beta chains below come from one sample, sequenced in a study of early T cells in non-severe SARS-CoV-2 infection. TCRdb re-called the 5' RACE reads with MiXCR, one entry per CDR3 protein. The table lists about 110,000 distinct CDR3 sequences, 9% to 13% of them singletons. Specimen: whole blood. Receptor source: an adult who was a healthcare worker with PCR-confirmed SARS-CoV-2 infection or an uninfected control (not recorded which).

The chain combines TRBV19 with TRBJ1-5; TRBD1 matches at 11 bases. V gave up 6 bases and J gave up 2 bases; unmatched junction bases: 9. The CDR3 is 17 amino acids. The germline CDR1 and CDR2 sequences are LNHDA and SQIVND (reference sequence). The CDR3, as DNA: TGTGCCAGTAGCGACACCGGGACAGGGGGTGGCAATCAGCCCCAGCATTTT. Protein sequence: CASSDTGTGGGNQPQHF.

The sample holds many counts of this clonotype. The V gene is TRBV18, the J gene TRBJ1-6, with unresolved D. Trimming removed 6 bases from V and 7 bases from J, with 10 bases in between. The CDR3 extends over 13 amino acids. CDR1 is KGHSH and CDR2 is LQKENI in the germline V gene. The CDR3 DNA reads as TGTGCCAGCTCGGATGGGAAGAATTCACCCCTCCACTTT. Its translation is CASSDGKNSPLHF.

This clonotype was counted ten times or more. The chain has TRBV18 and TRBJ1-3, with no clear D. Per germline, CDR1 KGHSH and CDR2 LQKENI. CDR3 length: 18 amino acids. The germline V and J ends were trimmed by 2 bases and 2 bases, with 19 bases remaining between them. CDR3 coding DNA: TGTGCCAGCTCACCAATGGCAGATCCCTTTAAGGCTGGAAACACCATATATTTT. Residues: CASSPMADPFKAGNTIYF.

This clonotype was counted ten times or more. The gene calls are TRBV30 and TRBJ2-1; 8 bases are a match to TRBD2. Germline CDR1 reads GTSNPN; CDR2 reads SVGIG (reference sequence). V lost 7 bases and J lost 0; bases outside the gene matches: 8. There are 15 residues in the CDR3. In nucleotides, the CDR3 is TGTGCCTTTCGAGGGGGGACTAGCTCCTACAATGAGCAGTTCTTC. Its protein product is CAFRGGTSSYNEQFF.

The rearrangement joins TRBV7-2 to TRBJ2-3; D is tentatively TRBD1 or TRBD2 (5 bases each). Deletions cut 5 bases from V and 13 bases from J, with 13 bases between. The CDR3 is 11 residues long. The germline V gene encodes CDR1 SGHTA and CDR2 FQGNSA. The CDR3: CASSAPGPKYF. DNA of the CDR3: TGTGCCAGCAGCGCCCCGGGACCAAAGTATTTT.

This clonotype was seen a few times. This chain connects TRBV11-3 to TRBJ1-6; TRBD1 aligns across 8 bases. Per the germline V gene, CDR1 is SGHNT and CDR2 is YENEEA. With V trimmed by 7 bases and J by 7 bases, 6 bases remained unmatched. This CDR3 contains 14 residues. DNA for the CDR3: TGTGCCAGCACCACGCGACAGGGGAATTCACCCCTCCACTTT. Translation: CASTTRQGNSPLHF.

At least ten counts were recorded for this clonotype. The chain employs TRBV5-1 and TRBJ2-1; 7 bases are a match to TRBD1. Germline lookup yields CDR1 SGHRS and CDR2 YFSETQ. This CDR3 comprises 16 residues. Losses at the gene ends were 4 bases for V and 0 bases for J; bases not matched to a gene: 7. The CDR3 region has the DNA TGCGCCAGCAGCATACAGGGGTCTATCTCCTACAATGAGCAGTTCTTC. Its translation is CASSIQGSISYNEQFF.

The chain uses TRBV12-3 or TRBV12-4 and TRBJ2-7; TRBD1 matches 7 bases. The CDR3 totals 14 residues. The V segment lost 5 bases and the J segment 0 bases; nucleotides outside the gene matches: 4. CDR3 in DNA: TGTGCCAGCAGTCCGACAGGGCCCTCCTACGAGCAGTACTTC. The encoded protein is CASSPTGPSYEQYF.

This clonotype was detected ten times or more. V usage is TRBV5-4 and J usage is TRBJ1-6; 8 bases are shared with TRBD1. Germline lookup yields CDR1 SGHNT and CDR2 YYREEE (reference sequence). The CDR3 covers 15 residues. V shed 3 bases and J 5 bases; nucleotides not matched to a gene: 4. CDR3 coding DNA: TGTGCCAGCAGCTCCCGGACAGGGAATAATTCACCCCTCCACTTT. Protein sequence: CASSSRTGNNSPLHF.

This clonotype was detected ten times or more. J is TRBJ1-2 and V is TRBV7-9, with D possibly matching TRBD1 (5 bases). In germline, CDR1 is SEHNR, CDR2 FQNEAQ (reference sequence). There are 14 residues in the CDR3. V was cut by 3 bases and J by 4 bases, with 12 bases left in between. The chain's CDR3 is CASSFAGLSYGYTF. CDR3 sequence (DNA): TGTGCCAGCAGCTTCGCGGGGCTGAGCTATGGCTACACCTTC.

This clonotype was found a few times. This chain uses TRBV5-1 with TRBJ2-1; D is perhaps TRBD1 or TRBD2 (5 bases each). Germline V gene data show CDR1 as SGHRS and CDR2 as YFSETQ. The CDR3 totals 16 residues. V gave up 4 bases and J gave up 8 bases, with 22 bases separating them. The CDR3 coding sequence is TGCGCCAGCAGCCCTGGGCCCGGGGCAGGTGTCGATGAGCAGTTCTTC. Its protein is CASSPGPGAGVDEQFF.

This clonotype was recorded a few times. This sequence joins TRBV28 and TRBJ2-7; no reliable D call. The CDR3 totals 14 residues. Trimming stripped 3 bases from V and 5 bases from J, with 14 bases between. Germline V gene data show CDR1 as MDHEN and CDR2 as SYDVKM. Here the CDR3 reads CASSFRPAVNEQYF. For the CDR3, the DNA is TGTGCCAGCAGTTTCCGGCCGGCAGTAAACGAGCAGTACTTC.

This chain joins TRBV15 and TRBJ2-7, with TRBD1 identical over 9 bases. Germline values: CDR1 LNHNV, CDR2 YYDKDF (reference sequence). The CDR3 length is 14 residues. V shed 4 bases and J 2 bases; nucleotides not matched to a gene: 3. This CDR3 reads CATSTRTGAYEQYF. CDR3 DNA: TGTGCCACCAGCACAAGGACAGGGGCCTACGAGCAGTACTTC. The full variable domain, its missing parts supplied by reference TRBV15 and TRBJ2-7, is DAMVIQNPRYQVTQFGKPVTLSCSQTLNHNVMYWYQQKSSQAPKLLFHYYDKDFNNEADTPDNFQSRRPNTSFCFLDIRSPGLGDTAMYLCATSTRTGAYEQYFGPGTRLTVT.